Described below is a single TCR beta chain sequence and its context. This entry belongs to a study of T-cell reconstitution after alpha-beta-depleted transplantation in children. Using unique molecular identifiers, the investigators prepared the TCRbeta library. Via MiXCR, TCRdb re-called the PCR reads, giving one row per CDR3 protein. The top ten hold 2% to 3% of the sample, which has hundreds of thousands of distinct CDR3 sequences, about 31% seen once. Germline CDR1 SGHVS, CDR2 FQNEAQ. The CDR3 covers 17 residues. V was shortened by 5 bases and J by 0 bases, with 17 bases between the two germline ends.

This rearrangement joins TRBV7-8 to TRBJ1-3, with D unclear. This sample comprised PBMCs from the stem cell graft donor, obtained from the stem cell graft. This TCR was recovered from a human donor who donated a stem cell graft to a child with aplastic anemia. The CDR3 loop is CASSPRAALSSGNTIYF. In DNA form, the CDR3 reads TGTGCCAGCAGCCCCCGCGCCGCCCTGAGCTCTGGAAACACCATATATTTT.